The rows below give T cell receptor beta chains drawn from one sample of a study of CXCR3-negative and CXCR3-positive naive CD8 T cells. TCRdb processed the 5' RACE reads again and assigns one entry to each CDR3 protein, with no DNA. The sample yields around 57,000 distinct CDR3 sequences, of which the top ten take up about 25%. Input material: memory CD8+ T cells from blood. These TCRs come from a human donor in good health. Some clones in this sample may be carry-over from other donors' samples. CDR3s include the opening cysteine and the closing phenylalanine or tryptophan.

J gene: TRBJ2-7
V gene: TRBV29-1
CDR3 protein: CSVVDGSYEQYF

J gene: TRBJ2-6
V gene: TRBV20-1
CDR3 protein: CSASTSGISGANVLTF

J gene: TRBJ2-3
V gene: TRBV10-3
CDR3 protein: CAISEPDLATDTQYF

J gene: TRBJ2-3
V gene: TRBV2
CDR3 protein: CASNREISLAVQNTDTQYF

J gene: TRBJ2-7
V gene: TRBV29-1
CDR3 protein: CSVEGGYEQYF

J gene: TRBJ1-4
V gene: TRBV20-1
CDR3 protein: CSARGDRVTTLTNEKLFF

J gene: TRBJ2-7
V gene: TRBV10-2
CDR3 protein: CASSEWSSTEQYF

J gene: TRBJ2-1
V gene: TRBV5-6
CDR3 protein: CASSLGPEEYNEQFF

J gene: TRBJ2-7
V gene: TRBV5-5
CDR3 protein: CASSLVQGRYEQYF

J gene: TRBJ2-2
V gene: TRBV11-2
CDR3 protein: CASSLMVGRASGELFF

J gene: TRBJ2-1
V gene: TRBV28
CDR3 protein: CASSFSGRGNEQFF

J gene: TRBJ2-3
V gene: TRBV3-1
CDR3 protein: CASSDRVVAAADTQYF

J gene: TRBJ2-1
V gene: TRBV12-5
CDR3 protein: CASGLGWDEQFF

J gene: TRBJ1-2
V gene: TRBV4-1
CDR3 protein: CASSQESGQPLSGYTF

J gene: TRBJ1-1
V gene: TRBV9
CDR3 protein: CASSHPGSLSVNTEAFF

J gene: TRBJ2-1
V gene: TRBV3-1
CDR3 protein: CASSHSSGGFDNEQFF

J gene: TRBJ2-7
V gene: TRBV29-1
CDR3 protein: CSAVMGYEQYF

J gene: TRBJ2-7
V gene: TRBV6-5
CDR3 protein: CASRAWGNDYEQYF

J gene: TRBJ1-1
V gene: TRBV4-1
CDR3 protein: CSSSQAGGRVTEAFF

J gene: TRBJ2-5
V gene: TRBV4-1
CDR3 protein: CASSPDSQETQYF